This TCR beta chain was identified during a study of shared clonotypes between healthy human individuals. Germline-derived CDR1 and CDR2 are MGHRA and YSYEKL. Trimming cost V 1 base and J 2 bases, with 15 bases left between them. The CDR3 consists of 16 residues. What was sequenced on ten immunoSEQ deep assay plates was unsorted PBMC DNA. Method: immunoSEQ multiplex PCR; TCRdb's copy keeps in-frame clones and lacks some. In the table there are fewer than 650,000 clones, around 80% of which are singletons. In its sample, this clone was seen a few times. Sequences were obtained from PBMCs. The receptor comes from a woman between 40 and 55 years old in good health. Some clones in this sample may be carry-over from other donors' samples. V gene TRBV4-1 combines with J gene TRBJ2-7; D is possibly TRBD2 (5 bases). CDR3 region: CASSQGRGIGPYEQYF. The DNA of the CDR3 is TGCGCCAGCAGCCAAGGTCGGGGAATCGGGCCCTACGAGCAGTACTTC.